Following are 23 T cell receptor beta chains from one sample sequenced in a study of CD8 T cells in Susac syndrome. After extraction with the RNeasy kit, roughly 0.5 to 1 ug of the RNA was reverse transcribed using random hexamers. TCRdb re-called the immunoSEQ multiplex PCR reads through MiXCR, storing one row per CDR3 protein. Seen here are 95,000 to 150,000 distinct CDR3 sequences, just under 95% observed once, and the top ten hold 0.28%. The sample consisted of CD8+ T cells from PBMCs. Receptor source: a human donor with Susac syndrome.

The gene calls are TRBV9 and TRBJ2-1; a weak D match, TRBD2 (7 bases). Per germline, CDR1 SGDLS and CDR2 YYNGEE. CDR3 size: 16 residues. V was pared by 4 bases and J by 0 bases, with 14 bases between. The CDR3 loop reads CASSPRGAVSYNEQFF. CDR3 sequence (DNA): TGTGCCAGCAGCCCCCGGGGGGCGGTCTCCTACAATGAGCAGTTCTTC. The entire variable domain, with the rest obtained from reference TRBV9 and TRBJ2-1, is as follows: DSGVTQTPKHLITATGQRVTLRCSPRSGDLSVYWYQQSLDQGLQFLIQYYNGEERAKGNILERFSAQQFPDLHSELNLSSLELGDSALYFCASSPRGAVSYNEQFFGPGTRLTVL.

The chain is built from TRBV4-3 and TRBJ1-6; no reliable D call. Trimming shortened V by 0 bases and J by 0 bases, and 9 bases separated the two germline ends. The CDR3 loop spans 17 amino acids. Germline V gives CDR1 LGHNA, CDR2 YSLEER. Here the CDR3 DNA reads TGCGCCAGCAGCCAAGAGTCCAGCAACTCCTATAATTCACCCCTCCACTTT. It translates to CASSQESSNSYNSPLHF.

The chain combines TRBV20-1 with TRBJ2-1; tentatively, D is TRBD2 (6 bases). The germline V and J ends were trimmed by 4 bases and 6 bases, with 13 bases remaining between them. Germline V gene sequence: CDR1 DFQATT, CDR2 SNEGSKA (reference sequence). This CDR3 region has 13 residues. The CDR3 DNA follows: TGCAGTGCTACAGAAGGCGGGACCAATGAGCAGTTCTTC. Amino acid sequence: CSATEGGTNEQFF.

J is TRBJ2-1 and V is TRBV14; D not resolved. The CDR3 runs 16 residues. The germline CDR1 and CDR2 sequences are SGHDN and FVKESK. The V gene lost 5 bases and the J gene lost 6 bases, with 20 bases spanning the gap. CDR3 nucleotide sequence: TGTGCCAGCAGCGTTGTCAAGGGCAGGTGGGTCAATGAGCAGTTCTTC. Translated, it gives CASSVVKGRWVNEQFF.

This clonotype was seen just once. CDR3 amino acids: CASSSSGTGDEKLFF. For the CDR3, the DNA is TGTGCCAGCAGCTCCTCCGGGACAGGGGATGAAAAACTGTTTTTT. The gene calls are TRBV13 and TRBJ1-4, with 10 bases fitting TRBD1. The CDR3 has 15 amino acids. Germline V lookup: CDR1 PRHDT, CDR2 FYEKMQ (reference sequence). V lost 4 bases to trimming and J lost 6 bases; unmatched junction nucleotides: 5. The full variable domain, rest sourced from reference TRBV13 and TRBJ1-4, is AAGVIQSPRHLIKEKRETATLKCYPIPRHDTVYWYQQGPGQDPQFLISFYEKMQSDKGSIPDRFSAQQFSDYHSELNMSSLELGDSALYFCASSSSGTGDEKLFFGSGTQLSVL.

In this sample, this clonotype turned up a few times. The CDR3 reads CASSYEGQFNEQFF. CDR3 sequence (DNA): TGTGCCAGCAGTTACGAGGGACAGTTCAATGAGCAGTTCTTC. The chain has TRBV6-5 and TRBJ2-1; 7 nucleotides match TRBD1. V was pared by 2 bases and J by 6 bases, with 4 bases of the junction left unmatched. The CDR3 is 14 residues long. Germline V CDR1 and CDR2: MNHEY, SVGAGI.

The chain couples TRBV7-9 to TRBJ2-3; the D is unclear. The CDR3 has 15 residues. V was cut by 5 bases and J by 2 bases, with 14 bases left in between. Germline CDR1 and CDR2: SEHNR and FQNEAQ (reference sequence). The CDR3 nucleotides are TGTGCCAGCAGCGTCTCCCAGGAGACCACAGATACGCAGTATTTT. Protein sequence: CASSVSQETTDTQYF.

The rearrangement links TRBV9 to TRBJ2-7; D perhaps matches TRBD1 (6 bases). This CDR3 has 15 amino acids. Trimming took 0 bases from V and 2 from J, leaving 12 bases between them. Germline V CDR1 and CDR2: SGDLS, YYNGEE. The CDR3 bases are TGTGCCAGCAGCGTAGAGGACAGCGCTACCTACGAGCAGTACTTC. This codes for CASSVEDSATYEQYF.

The genes are TRBV20-1 and TRBJ2-7; no reliable D call. This CDR3 has 13 residues. Per the germline V gene, CDR1 is DFQATT and CDR2 is SNEGSKA (reference sequence). Trimming left V 3 bases short and J 3 bases short, with 12 bases between. CDR3 nucleotide sequence: TGCAGTGCTAGCGATACAGTAGTCTACGAGCAGTACTTC. It encodes CSASDTVVYEQYF.

This chain connects TRBV4-1 to TRBJ2-3; D may be TRBD2 (5 bases). This CDR3 comprises 13 residues. Deletions cut 1 base from V and 8 bases from J, with 10 bases between. Germline V gene sequence: CDR1 MGHRA, CDR2 YSYEKL. The CDR3 loop reads CASSQAAGGTQYF. The CDR3 DNA follows: TGCGCCAGCAGCCAAGCGGCAGGAGGTACGCAGTATTTT.

V and J are TRBV11-2 and TRBJ1-5; D might be TRBD1 (6 bases). V dropped 1 base and J dropped 2 bases, with 9 bases sitting between them. The CDR3 consists of 15 residues. CDR1 is SGHAT and CDR2 is FQNNGV in the germline V gene. The CDR3 region is CASSLGRGGNQPQHF. The CDR3 nucleotides are TGTGCCAGCAGCTTAGGCAGGGGAGGCAATCAGCCCCAGCATTTT. Drawing the rest from reference TRBV11-2 and TRBJ1-5, the complete variable domain is EAGVAQSPRYKIIEKRQSVAFWCNPISGHATLYWYQQILGQGPKLLIQFQNNGVVDDSQLPKDRFSAERLKGVDSTLKIQPAKLEDSAVYLCASSLGRGGNQPQHFGDGTRLSIL.

In this sample, this clonotype turned up once. The rearrangement uses TRBV2 and TRBJ2-1; perhaps TRBD2 as D (7 bases). CDR3 size: 14 residues. Germline V lookup: CDR1 SNHLY, CDR2 FYNNEI. V was shortened by 3 bases and J by 12 bases, with 18 bases between the two germline ends. CDR3 in DNA: TGTGCCAGCAGTGACCCGGGGGGCCCTCTGGGGCAGTTCTTC. It translates to CASSDPGGPLGQFF. The full variable domain, rest sourced from reference TRBV2 and TRBJ2-1, is EPEVTQTPSHQVTQMGQEVILRCVPISNHLYFYWYRQILGQKVEFLVSFYNNEISEKSEIFDDQFSVERPDGSNFTLKIRSTKLEDSAMYFCASSDPGGPLGQFFGPGTRLTVL.

The chain is built from TRBV29-1 and TRBJ2-3; weak D call: TRBD2 (6 bases). Trimming shortened V by 6 bases and J by 1 base, and 20 bases separated the two germline ends. CDR3 size: 16 residues. Germline assignment: CDR1 SQVTM and CDR2 ANQGSEA. This chain's CDR3 is CSVTPRGIRGTDTQYF. The CDR3 coding sequence is TGCAGCGTCACACCTCGGGGGATTCGCGGCACAGATACGCAGTATTTT.

This clonotype was seen a single time. The rearrangement joins TRBV20-1 to TRBJ1-2; D is possibly TRBD1 (5 bases). V lost 0 bases and J 4 bases, leaving 21 bases between the germline ends. CDR3 length: 17 amino acids. CDR1 DFQATT and CDR2 SNEGSKA come from the germline V gene (reference sequence). CDR3 loop: CSARESAWAGNPYGYTF. The CDR3 DNA reads as TGCAGTGCTAGAGAAAGCGCCTGGGCAGGGAATCCCTATGGCTACACCTTC.

This clonotype came up once. The chain links TRBV20-1 to TRBJ2-7; the D is unclear. Germline V gene lookup returns CDR1 DFQATT and CDR2 SNEGSKA (reference sequence). The CDR3 contains 13 residues. Trimming took 0 bases from V and 5 from J, leaving 11 bases between them. In nucleotides, the CDR3 is TGCAGTGCTAGAGAGACTGCTTGGGACGAGCAGTACTTC. Encoded protein: CSARETAWDEQYF.

V usage is TRBV30 and J usage is TRBJ2-1, with D hard to call. This CDR3 is 16 amino acids long. Germline-derived CDR1 and CDR2 are GTSNPN and SVGIG (reference sequence). The germline V and J ends were trimmed by 5 bases and 4 bases, with 21 bases remaining between them. DNA for the CDR3: TGTGCCTGGGGCTCCACAACTACCGACGCGTACAATGAGCAGTTCTTC. Translated, it gives CAWGSTTTDAYNEQFF. Full variable domain (outside the CDR3, taken from reference TRBV30 and TRBJ2-1): SQTIHQWPATLVQPVGSPLSLECTVEGTSNPNLYWYRQAAGRGLQLLFYSVGIGQISSEVPQNLSASRPQDRQFILSSKKLLLSDSGFYLCAWGSTTTDAYNEQFFGPGTRLTVL.

This rearrangement joins TRBV9 to TRBJ1-1, with 7 bases aligning to TRBD1. Germline V gives CDR1 SGDLS, CDR2 YYNGEE. The V gene end was trimmed by 3 bases and the J gene end by 1 base; junction bases not matched to a gene: 6. The CDR3 has 15 amino acids. The CDR3 nucleotides are TGTGCCAGCAGCGCGTGGACAGGAAAGAACACTGAAGCTTTCTTT. Its translation is CASSAWTGKNTEAFF.

V gene TRBV9 combines with J gene TRBJ2-3; D is perhaps TRBD2 (6 bases). The V gene's germline CDR1 is SGDLS and CDR2 YYNGEE. Between the trimmed V and J ends, which lost 2 bases and 0 bases, there was a span of 10 bases. The CDR3 is 15 amino acids. Here the CDR3 reads CASSVSGASTDTQYF. The CDR3 nucleotides read TGTGCCAGCAGCGTTAGCGGAGCTAGCACAGATACGCAGTATTTT.

J is TRBJ2-3 and V is TRBV12-3 or TRBV12-4, with D possibly TRBD2 on 6 matching bases. This CDR3 is built from 14 residues. V lost 7 bases and J 4 bases, leaving 15 bases between the germline ends. The CDR3 sequence: CASTRLGGSDTQYF. CDR3 sequence (DNA): TGTGCCAGCACCCGACTAGGAGGGTCAGATACGCAGTATTTT.

The V gene is TRBV4-1, the J gene TRBJ1-2, with 7 bases lining up with TRBD1. With 3 bases clipped from V and 3 bases from J, the junction kept 7 bases outside the gene matches. Germline values: CDR1 MGHRA, CDR2 YSYEKL. The CDR3 extends over 15 amino acids. CDR3 residues: CASSHGGTVDYGYTF. In nucleotides, the CDR3 is TGCGCCAGCAGCCATGGAGGGACAGTGGACTATGGCTACACCTTC.

The chain links TRBV6-2 or TRBV6-3 to TRBJ2-1; D unresolved. V was shortened by 9 bases and J by 5 bases, with 11 bases between the two germline ends. This CDR3 spans 12 amino acids. Germline CDR1 and CDR2: MNHEY and SVGEGT. Here the CDR3 reads CARAPDNNEQFF. DNA of the CDR3: TGTGCCAGGGCTCCAGATAACAATGAGCAGTTCTTC.

The chain uses TRBV12-3 or TRBV12-4 and TRBJ2-3, with a possible D match to TRBD1 (6 bases). The CDR3 covers 13 residues. The ends were cut back, 6 bases at V and 5 bases at J, with 12 bases in the middle. CDR3 DNA: TGTGCCAGCAGCCCACCGACAGGAGATACGCAGTATTTT. Encoded protein: CASSPPTGDTQYF.

The chain carries TRBV15 and TRBJ2-3; no reliable D call. CDR3 length: 14 amino acids. In germline, CDR1 is LNHNV, CDR2 YYDKDF (reference sequence). Trimming removed 1 base at V and 2 bases at J, with 7 bases between. The CDR3 DNA follows: TGTGCCACCAGCAGAGTGGGCCTCACAGATACGCAGTATTTT. Its protein product is CATSRVGLTDTQYF.